These 19 T cell receptor beta chains were all obtained from the same sample, sequenced in a study of T cells in Graves' hyperthyroidism and ophthalmopathy. RNA transcripts were the template for amplifying TCR beta CDR3 regions. The HTBI set primed first-round TCR CDR3 RT-PCR. Using its own MiXCR run on the multiplex PCR reads, TCRdb lists one record per CDR3 protein. The repertoire holds around 660,000 distinct CDR3 sequences, with roughly 45% as singletons. Sequencing was carried out using peripheral blood or thyroid tissue (not recorded which). The receptor set was obtained from an adult man with Graves' disease, either hyperthyroidism or ophthalmopathy (not recorded which).

The count of this clonotype is one. This clone may be a read error of a much larger clone one base away. The chain uses TRBV24-1 and TRBJ1-6; D perhaps matches TRBD1 (6 bases). V lost 7 bases, J lost 6 bases, and 12 bases lay in between. The CDR3 spans 14 residues. The V gene's germline CDR1 is KGHDR and CDR2 SFDVKD. Here the CDR3 reads CATSAGDTNSPLHF. The CDR3 bases are TGTGCCACCAGCGCTGGGGACACTAATTCACCCCTCCACTTT.

The sample holds a few counts of this clonotype. The CDR3 nucleotides read TGTGCCAGCAGCCTAAGCACCGGGACTAGCGTCCTGACTTTC. Its protein product is CASSLSTGTSVLTF. The chain combines TRBV7-9 with TRBJ2-6; TRBD2 agrees at 8 bases. Germline CDR1 reads SEHNR; CDR2 reads FQNEAQ (reference sequence). V shed 5 bases, J shed 12 bases, and the junction held 9 bases outside the gene matches. The CDR3 loop spans 14 amino acids.

In this sample, this clonotype turned up many times. The J gene is TRBJ2-7, the V gene TRBV5-1; D is perhaps TRBD2 (7 bases). Germline V gives CDR1 SGHRS, CDR2 YFSETQ. The CDR3 is made up of 15 amino acids. The ends were cut back, 0 bases at V and 3 bases at J, with 13 bases in the middle. The CDR3 protein is CASSLAPGGGYEQYF. CDR3 in DNA: TGCGCCAGCAGCTTGGCTCCGGGGGGCGGCTACGAGCAGTACTTC.

A single count supports this clonotype. This chain joins TRBV25-1 and TRBJ1-6; TRBD1 matches 10 bases. The CDR3 covers 14 residues. Germline lookup yields CDR1 MGHDK and CDR2 SYGVNS. Trimming took 6 bases from V and 10 from J; bases not matched to a gene: 6. In nucleotides, the CDR3 is TGTGCCAGCAGGCAGACAGGGGGCAGGTCACCCCTCCACTTT. It specifies CASRQTGGRSPLHF.

This clonotype came up a few times. The J gene is TRBJ2-7, the V gene TRBV7-2, with D perhaps matching TRBD1 or TRBD2 (6 bases each). Trimming stripped 5 bases from V and 3 bases from J, with 20 bases between. The CDR3 totals 16 residues. Germline CDR1 SGHTA, CDR2 FQGNSA. CDR3 sequence reads: CASSHPSGEENYEQYF. The CDR3 nucleotides read TGTGCCAGCAGCCACCCCTCAGGGGAGGAGAACTACGAGCAGTACTTC.

As regards this clonotype: Just one base apart from a much larger clone, this may be a read error. V gene TRBV9 combines with J gene TRBJ1-2; TRBD1 is a possible D gene (5 bases). V was trimmed by 2 bases and J by 6 bases, leaving 14 bases between them. CDR1 and CDR2 (germline): SGDLS, YYNGEE. The CDR3 contains 14 residues. The chain's CDR3 is CASSVAGQNHGYTF. In nucleotides, the CDR3 is TGTGCCAGCAGCGTTGCGGGGCAGAACCATGGCTACACCTTC.

This clonotype was observed many times. J is TRBJ1-4 and V is TRBV7-9, with D tentatively TRBD1 (6 bases). Germline lookup yields CDR1 SEHNR and CDR2 FQNEAQ (reference sequence). This CDR3 region has 15 residues. V lost 5 bases and J 7 bases, leaving 17 bases between the germline ends. CDR3 amino acids: CASSEKGGGVEKLFF. Written as DNA, the CDR3 is TGTGCCAGCAGCGAGAAAGGGGGTGGAGTTGAAAAACTGTTTTTT.

As to this clonotype: Germline and junction disagree at one end, which may indicate a read error. The CDR3 DNA sequence: TGCGCCAGCAGCCATACCGGGACAGGTTCCTACGAGCAGTACTTC. Its protein is CASSHTGTGSYEQYF. The gene calls are TRBV7-9 and TRBJ2-7; 8 bases are shared with TRBD1. In germline, CDR1 is SEHNR, CDR2 FQNEAQ (reference sequence). This CDR3 is built from 15 residues.

Written as DNA, the CDR3 is TGCAGCTTAGACAGGGACGGCTACACCTTC. Residues: CSLDRDGYTF. This sequence joins TRBV29-1 and TRBJ1-2; 7 nucleotides align to TRBD1. The V segment lost 8 bases and the J segment 8 bases; nucleotides outside the gene matches: 5. The germline V gene encodes CDR1 SQVTM and CDR2 ANQGSEA. The CDR3 spans 10 residues.

The chain combines TRBV2 with TRBJ1-1; 10 bases agree with TRBD1. V shed 3 bases, J shed 0 bases, and the junction held 4 bases outside the gene matches. Germline CDR1 SNHLY, CDR2 FYNNEI. This CDR3 has 16 amino acids. CDR3 sequence (DNA): TGTGCCAGCAGTGAGGTGACAGGGGGCATGAACACTGAAGCTTTCTTT. Its protein is CASSEVTGGMNTEAFF. The whole variable domain, filled in from reference TRBV2 and TRBJ1-1, reads EPEVTQTPSHQVTQMGQEVILRCVPISNHLYFYWYRQILGQKVEFLVSFYNNEISEKSEIFDDQFSVERPDGSNFTLKIRSTKLEDSAMYFCASSEVTGGMNTEAFFGQGTRLTVV.

The table lists this clonotype with many counts. The V gene is TRBV2, the J gene TRBJ2-6, with D possibly being TRBD1 (5 bases). From germline, CDR1 is SNHLY and CDR2 FYNNEI. Trimming took off 1 base at V and 2 bases at J, with 12 bases between the two ends. The length of the CDR3 is 17 residues. CDR3 DNA sequence: TGTGCCAGCAGTGAAGAGGCAGGGTCTACTGGGGCCAACGTCCTGACTTTC. It is translated as CASSEEAGSTGANVLTF.

The chain couples TRBV15 to TRBJ1-2; D is undetermined. V lost 0 bases, J lost 4 bases, and 9 bases lay in between. The CDR3 consists of 14 residues. The germline V gene encodes CDR1 LNHNV and CDR2 YYDKDF (reference sequence). CDR3 DNA: TGTGCCACCAGCAGAGATGCAGTGGGCTATGGCTACACCTTC. Its translation: CATSRDAVGYGYTF.

This clonotype was seen only a few times. The CDR3 loop is CASSLGNLNSGNTIYF. DNA of the CDR3: TGTGCCAGCAGCTTAGGGAATTTAAACTCTGGAAACACCATATATTTT. The V and J genes are TRBV7-8 and TRBJ1-3, with unresolved D. Germline assignment: CDR1 SGHVS and CDR2 FQNEAQ. The ends were cut back, 1 base at V and 0 bases at J, with 10 bases in the middle. The CDR3 has 16 residues.

This clonotype appeared a single time. This sequence joins TRBV20-1 and TRBJ2-5; 10 bases align to TRBD1. The germline V gene encodes CDR1 DFQATT and CDR2 SNEGSKA (reference sequence). The CDR3 is made up of 15 amino acids. Trimming removed 4 bases from V and 5 bases from J; junction bases left unmatched: 10. The CDR3 bases are TGCAGTGCTAACGGCGGGACAGGGGATGGGGAGACCCAGTACTTC. Translated, it gives CSANGGTGDGETQYF.

The table lists this clonotype with many counts. This chain joins TRBV7-9 and TRBJ1-1; D uncertain. The V and J ends lost 0 bases and 7 bases respectively, with 6 bases between them. From germline, CDR1 is SEHNR and CDR2 FQNEAQ (reference sequence). This CDR3 has 12 amino acids. CDR3 sequence: CASSLAAGEAFF. In nucleotides, the CDR3 is TGTGCCAGCAGCTTAGCAGCAGGTGAAGCTTTCTTT.

The chain links TRBV19 to TRBJ1-5; 9 bases match TRBD1. There are 19 residues in the CDR3. V shed 5 bases and J 3 bases; nucleotides not matched to a gene: 17. Germline V gene sequence: CDR1 LNHDA, CDR2 SQIVND (reference sequence). The CDR3 protein is CASSPGGGQGTFHNQPQHF. The CDR3 DNA reads as TGTGCCAGTAGTCCCGGGGGGGGACAGGGCACATTCCACAATCAGCCCCAGCATTTT. Using reference TRBV19 and TRBJ1-5 for the parts outside the CDR3, the full variable domain is DGGITQSPKYLFRKEGQNVTLSCEQNLNHDAMYWYRQDPGQGLRLIYYSQIVNDFQKGDIAEGYSVSREKKESFPLTVTSAQKNPTAFYLCASSPGGGQGTFHNQPQHFGDGTRLSIL.

This chain joins TRBV20-1 and TRBJ2-7; possibly TRBD1 for D (6 bases). CDR3 length: 16 amino acids. V lost 1 base and J 3 bases, leaving 19 bases between the germline ends. Germline loops: CDR1 DFQATT, CDR2 SNEGSKA (reference sequence). CDR3 sequence: CSARGDDRRSHYEQYF. In nucleotides, the CDR3 is TGCAGTGCTAGAGGCGACGACAGGCGGTCCCACTACGAGCAGTACTTC.

This clonotype came up a few times. V and J are TRBV20-1 and TRBJ2-2; no firm D call. The CDR3 loop spans 13 amino acids. V was shortened by 3 bases and J by 0 bases, with 5 bases between the two germline ends. Germline V gene data show CDR1 as DFQATT and CDR2 as SNEGSKA (reference sequence). The CDR3 sequence: CSASGTNTGELFF. CDR3 DNA: TGCAGTGCTAGCGGTACGAACACCGGGGAGCTGTTTTTT.

This chain links TRBV5-1 with TRBJ1-1; D is unclear. Germline CDR1 SGHRS, CDR2 YFSETQ. V was clipped by 2 bases and J by 3 bases, with 8 bases between them. The CDR3 loop spans 13 amino acids. In nucleotides, the CDR3 is TGCGCCAGCAGCTTTATTCTGGACACTGAAGCTTTCTTT. Residues: CASSFILDTEAFF.